The 27 T cell receptor beta chains given below trace back to one sample, sequenced in a study of blood T cell repertoires in COVID-19 (dated by TCRdb to the early 2020s). The library was generated by the immunoSEQ multiplex PCR assay. Drawn from immuneACCESS, this table holds only the in-frame rearrangements with V and J called that TCRdb kept. Clones are partly lost; checked studies trace under half to an unresolved V gene and leave the rest unexplained. Present in this sample are about 140,000 clones, roughly 85% of which were seen just once. 3% to 4.5% of the sample goes to the ten largest clones. Input material: peripheral blood. Receptors originate from a man aged 60 to 75 with acute or convalescent COVID-19.

The genes are TRBV28 and TRBJ2-3, with D perhaps matching TRBD2 (5 bases). The CDR3 is made up of 14 amino acids. Deletions cut 4 bases from V and 6 bases from J, with 14 bases between. The V gene's germline CDR1 is MDHEN and CDR2 SYDVKM. The DNA for the CDR3 is TGTGCCAGCAGTTCGCGTCGGGATGAGGATACGCAGTATTTT. It encodes CASSSRRDEDTQYF.

The V gene is TRBV19, the J gene TRBJ1-1; D is uncertain. This CDR3 is 14 amino acids long. Trimming removed 5 bases from V and 0 bases from J, with 10 bases in between. CDR1 and CDR2 from the germline V gene are LNHDA and SQIVND (reference sequence). The CDR3 coding sequence is TGTGCCAGTAGTGTCGTGGGAGTGAACACTGAAGCTTTCTTT. This translates into CASSVVGVNTEAFF.

This sequence joins TRBV24-1 and TRBJ1-1, with 7 bases lining up with TRBD1. The CDR3 has 14 residues. With 4 bases clipped from V and 4 bases from J, the junction kept 5 bases outside the gene matches. CDR1 and CDR2 (germline): KGHDR, SFDVKD. CDR3 amino acids: CATSDSGQTTEAFF. The CDR3 bases are TGTGCCACCAGTGACTCGGGACAGACCACTGAAGCTTTCTTT.

The V gene is TRBV30, the J gene TRBJ1-4; D not resolved. Trimming shortened V by 4 bases and J by 6 bases, and 12 bases separated the two germline ends. The CDR3 has 13 amino acids. Germline V gene lookup returns CDR1 GTSNPN and CDR2 SVGIG (reference sequence). The CDR3 loop reads CAWKSRGYEKLFF. As DNA, the CDR3 is TGTGCCTGGAAGTCCCGGGGTTATGAAAAACTGTTTTTT.

This chain joins TRBV7-2 and TRBJ2-1, with 11 bases that match TRBD2. Trimming removed 3 bases from V and 7 bases from J; junction bases left unmatched: 2. CDR1 and CDR2 (germline): SGHTA, FQGNSA. This CDR3 has 14 amino acids. The CDR3 is CASSFSGRANEQFF. CDR3 nucleotide sequence: TGTGCCAGCAGCTTTAGCGGGAGGGCTAATGAGCAGTTCTTC.

The genes are TRBV28 and TRBJ1-5; no clear D. Germline V CDR1 and CDR2: MDHEN, SYDVKM. V was trimmed by 3 bases and J by 4 bases, leaving 10 bases between them. This CDR3 comprises 14 residues. CDR3 protein: CASSFFEGNQPQHF. CDR3 coding DNA: TGTGCCAGCAGTTTTTTCGAGGGAAATCAGCCCCAGCATTTT. Variable domain in full (rest from reference TRBV28 and TRBJ1-5): DVKVTQSSRYLVKRTGEKVFLECVQDMDHENMFWYRQDPGLGLRLIYFSYDVKMKEKGDIPEGYSVSREKKERFSLILESASTNQTSMYLCASSFFEGNQPQHFGDGTRLSIL.

The J gene is TRBJ2-1, the V gene TRBV28; 13 bases are a match to TRBD2. Germline assignment: CDR1 MDHEN and CDR2 SYDVKM. The CDR3 length is 17 residues. With V trimmed by 6 bases and J by 4 bases, 9 bases remained unmatched. The CDR3 DNA sequence: TGTGCCAGCAGCTCCCCGGGACTAGCGGGACAGTACAATGAGCAGTTCTTC. This gives the protein CASSSPGLAGQYNEQFF.

The chain carries TRBV2 and TRBJ1-5; 8 bases fit TRBD1. CDR1 and CDR2 from the germline V gene are SNHLY and FYNNEI. V lost 5 bases and J lost 7; bases outside the gene matches: 10. This CDR3 has 15 residues. CDR3 in DNA: TGTGCCAGCAGTTCACAGGGGGGGCCAAGACAGCCCCAGCATTTT. Residues: CASSSQGGPRQPQHF.

The genes are TRBV19 and TRBJ2-3; 7 bases are shared with TRBD2. Germline lookup yields CDR1 LNHDA and CDR2 SQIVND (reference sequence). This CDR3 is built from 15 residues. The junction had 7 bases not matched to a gene; V was cut back by 2 bases and J by 5 bases. The CDR3 here is CASSISAGVVDTQYF. In nucleotides, the CDR3 is TGTGCCAGTAGTATATCCGCGGGAGTAGTAGATACGCAGTATTTT.

For this clone: Relative to the germline gene, one junction end is altered; a read error may explain this. The V gene is TRBV3-1 (or the pseudogene TRBV3-2), the J gene TRBJ1-2; 8 bases fit TRBD1. This CDR3 comprises 10 residues. Germline V gives CDR1 LGHDT, CDR2 YNNKEL (reference sequence). This CDR3 is CASSSGTGAF. The CDR3 coding sequence is TGTGCCAGCAGCTCCGGGACAGGTGCCTTC.

The table lists this clone with a few counts. This sequence joins TRBV20-1 and TRBJ1-6; D possibly corresponds to TRBD1 (5 bases). From germline, CDR1 is DFQATT and CDR2 SNEGSKA (reference sequence). With 3 bases removed from V and 3 bases from J, the gap between germline ends came to 12 bases. The CDR3 contains 15 residues. The CDR3 sequence: CSASSTGGYNSPLHF. CDR3 DNA: TGCAGTGCTAGTTCGACGGGGGGCTATAATTCACCCCTCCACTTT.

This rearrangement joins TRBV18 to TRBJ1-1; weak D call: TRBD1 (5 bases). The length of the CDR3 is 13 residues. V gave up 4 bases and J gave up 3 bases, with 9 bases separating them. Germline values: CDR1 KGHSH, CDR2 LQKENI. The CDR3, as DNA: TGTGCCAGCTCACTCGGGGGGGACACTGAAGCTTTCTTT. Translated, it gives CASSLGGDTEAFF.

In this sample, this clone turned up a few times. This chain links TRBV4-1 with TRBJ2-5, with no clear D. The germline gives CDR1 MGHRA, CDR2 YSYEKL. Trimming left V 1 base short and J 0 bases short, with 9 bases between. This CDR3 spans 15 amino acids. The CDR3 DNA follows: TGCGCCAGCAGCCAAGCCCCTCAGTACCAAGAGACCCAGTACTTC. It codes for CASSQAPQYQETQYF.

The table lists this clone with many counts. The chain has TRBV9 and TRBJ2-2, with D possibly being TRBD1 (6 bases). The CDR3 has 12 residues. The germline CDR1 and CDR2 sequences are SGDLS and YYNGEE. V was pared by 3 bases and J by 12 bases, with 12 bases between. CDR3 in amino acids: CASSGGDRKLFF. CDR3 nucleotide sequence: TGTGCCAGCAGCGGGGGAGACAGGAAGCTGTTTTTT. Drawing the rest from reference TRBV9 and TRBJ2-2, the complete variable domain is DSGVTQTPKHLITATGQRVTLRCSPRSGDLSVYWYQQSLDQGLQFLIQYYNGEERAKGNILERFSAQQFPDLHSELNLSSLELGDSALYFCASSGGDRKLFFGEGSRLTVL.

The chain couples TRBV19 to TRBJ2-3; no clear D. The CDR3 loop spans 16 amino acids. The germline gives CDR1 LNHDA, CDR2 SQIVND (reference sequence). V was trimmed by 8 bases and J by 2 bases, leaving 20 bases between them. The CDR3 sequence is CASSSPRQTFTDTQYF. For the CDR3, the DNA is TGTGCCAGTTCCTCCCCGCGACAAACTTTCACAGATACGCAGTATTTT.

The rearrangement uses TRBV5-4 and TRBJ2-3; no firm D call. Germline-derived CDR1 and CDR2 are SGHNT and YYREEE (reference sequence). The V gene lost 6 bases and the J gene lost 0 bases, with 11 bases spanning the gap. This CDR3 is built from 14 residues. CDR3 region: CASTISLSTDTQYF. CDR3 coding DNA: TGTGCCAGCACCATTAGCCTCAGCACAGATACGCAGTATTTT.

The rearrangement links TRBV4-2 to TRBJ2-1; 9 bases line up with TRBD1. This CDR3 has 16 amino acids. After removal of 0 bases from V and 8 bases from J, the junction contained 8 bases not matched to a gene. Germline V gives CDR1 LGHNA, CDR2 YNFKEQ. Written as DNA, the CDR3 is TGTGCCAGCAGCCAAGATTTGGGACAGGGCGGCGATGAGCAGTTCTTC. Translation gives CASSQDLGQGGDEQFF.

The genes are TRBV7-5 and TRBJ2-5; TRBD2 is the table's D call, not checked against the DNA. TRBV7-5 is a pseudogene locus. The CDR3 runs to 13 residues. In DNA, the CDR3 is TGTCCAGAGGGCGGGCGGGGCCAAGAGACCCAGTACTTC. The encoded protein is CPEGGRGQETQYF.

This sequence joins TRBV28 and TRBJ1-1; D possibly corresponds to TRBD1 (6 bases). V lost 2 bases and J lost 5, with 15 bases in between. CDR1 and CDR2 (germline): MDHEN, SYDVKM. The CDR3 contains 15 residues. In DNA, the CDR3 is TGTGCCAGCAGTTTAAGGGGGGGTCCGAGAACTGAAGCTTTCTTT. It yields the protein CASSLRGGPRTEAFF.

This clone was counted once. The chain couples TRBV2 to TRBJ2-2, with D unresolved. CDR3 length equals 15 residues. The germline V gene has CDR1 SNHLY and CDR2 FYNNEI. The V gene lost 6 bases and the J gene lost 4 bases, with 15 bases spanning the gap. The CDR3, as DNA: TGTGCCAGCAGGCCCCTGGCAGGCTTCACCGGGGAGCTGTTTTTT. It translates to CASRPLAGFTGELFF.

The V call is TRBV30, the J call TRBJ1-3, with a weak D call TRBD1 (5 bases). CDR1 and CDR2 (germline): GTSNPN, SVGIG (reference sequence). V was cut by 3 bases and J by 2 bases, with 8 bases left in between. This CDR3 contains 13 residues. This CDR3 is CAWRKGTGNTIYF. The DNA for the CDR3 is TGTGCCTGGAGGAAGGGGACTGGAAACACCATATATTTT.

This chain joins TRBV29-1 and TRBJ1-3; tentative D call: TRBD1 (6 bases). V dropped 3 bases and J dropped 4 bases, with 7 bases sitting between them. CDR3 length: 12 amino acids. The germline V gene has CDR1 SQVTM and CDR2 ANQGSEA. As DNA, the CDR3 is TGCAGCGTTGACAGGGGCGGAAACACCATATATTTT. It codes for CSVDRGGNTIYF.

The CDR3 coding sequence is TGTGCCAGCAGCGTAGAGGCTAGCGCCTACAATGAGCAGTTCTTC. As protein: CASSVEASAYNEQFF. The rearrangement joins TRBV9 to TRBJ2-1; a possible D gene is TRBD2 (6 bases). Germline V CDR1 and CDR2: SGDLS, YYNGEE. This CDR3 spans 15 amino acids. The ends were cut back, 0 bases at V and 2 bases at J, with 9 bases in the middle.

This clone was observed once. V usage is TRBV6-5 and J usage is TRBJ2-7, with 9 bases lining up with TRBD2. CDR1 and CDR2 (germline): MNHEY, SVGAGI. The CDR3 sequence is 15 residues long. The trim removed 5 bases at V and 5 bases at J, leaving 10 bases unmatched. CDR3: CASSLGLARVHEQYF. In DNA, the CDR3 is TGTGCCAGCAGTCTCGGACTAGCGAGAGTCCACGAGCAGTACTTC.

The table lists this clone with a few counts. The chain is built from TRBV6-2 or TRBV6-3 and TRBJ2-1; D gene unclear. V lost 2 bases and J 0 bases, leaving 8 bases between the germline ends. There are 15 residues in the CDR3. From germline, CDR1 is MNHEY and CDR2 SVGEGT. CDR3 loop: CASSYEVFSYNEQFF. CDR3 bases: TGTGCCAGCAGTTACGAGGTGTTCTCCTACAATGAGCAGTTCTTC.

The chain carries TRBV11-2 and TRBJ2-1; 7 bases fit TRBD2. Germline V gene data show CDR1 as SGHAT and CDR2 as FQNNGV. V dropped 0 bases and J dropped 0; count of bases not matched to a gene: 5. This CDR3 is 17 amino acids long. CDR3 sequence reads: CASSLDRSGVSYNEQFF. The DNA of the CDR3 is TGTGCCAGCAGCTTAGATCGGAGCGGGGTCTCCTACAATGAGCAGTTCTTC.

This clone was counted once. The genes are TRBV6-5 and TRBJ2-2, with 8 bases lining up with TRBD1. The CDR3 has 14 amino acids. V lost 6 bases and J lost 3; bases outside the gene matches: 3. The germline gives CDR1 MNHEY, CDR2 SVGAGI. The CDR3 spells CASRQGVYTGELFF. CDR3 DNA: TGTGCCAGCAGACAGGGGGTGTACACCGGGGAGCTGTTTTTT.